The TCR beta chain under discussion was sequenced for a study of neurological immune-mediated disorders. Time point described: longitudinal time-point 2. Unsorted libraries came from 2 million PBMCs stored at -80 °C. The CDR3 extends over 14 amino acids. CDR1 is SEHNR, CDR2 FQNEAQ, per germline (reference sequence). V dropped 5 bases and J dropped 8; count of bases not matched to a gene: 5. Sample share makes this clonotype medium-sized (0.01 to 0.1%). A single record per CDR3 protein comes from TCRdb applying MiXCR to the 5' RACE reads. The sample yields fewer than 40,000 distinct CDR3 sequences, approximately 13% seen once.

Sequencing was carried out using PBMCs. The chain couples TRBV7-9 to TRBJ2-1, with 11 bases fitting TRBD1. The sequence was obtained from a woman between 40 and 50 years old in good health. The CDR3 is CASSADRGLDEQFF. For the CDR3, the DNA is TGTGCCAGCAGCGCGGACAGGGGGCTGGATGAGCAGTTCTTC.